This TCR beta chain came from a study of OX40 agonist ivuxolimab in advanced cancers. J gave up 1 base and V 3 bases, and 10 bases lay outside the gene matches. Per germline, CDR1 MGHRA and CDR2 YSYEKL. CDR3 length: 17 residues. Repertoires were generated with immunoSEQ multiplex PCR, while TCRdb's copy carries only in-frame clones and drops some. The sample holds about 110,000 clones, about nine tenths seen once. Notes on this clone: The sample has other DNA sequences that encode this CDR3 too.

Sampling times: baseline, cycle 4 day 1, cycle 7 day 1. The V call is TRBV4-1, the J call TRBJ2-5; 8 bases match TRBD2. Here the sequenced sample was CD4+ or CD8+ T cells sorted from blood, taken in a trial of the OX40 agonist ivuxolimab. The receptor comes from an adult with an advanced solid tumor such as melanoma, head and neck, liver or kidney cancer. The CDR3 DNA is TGCGCCAGCAGCCAGGGGACCAGCGGGGGCCCCCAAGAGACCCAGTACTTC. Amino acids: CASSQGTSGGPQETQYF.